The source of this T cell receptor beta chain is a study of cytomegalovirus exposure and HLA in healthy donors. This clone was counted a few times. Likely unrecorded immune exposures existed in these nominally healthy donors. The CDR3 is 15 residues long. Germline V CDR1 and CDR2: SGHRS, YFSETQ. The V end was cut by 0 bases, the J end by 16 bases, with 23 bases between. 13 Jbeta primers and 60 Vbeta primers were used for the PCR. TCRdb keeps only in-frame clones here, not all; method: immunoSEQ multiplex PCR. The table has roughly 200,000 clones, about 80% seen once; the top ten hold about 0.58%. The chain carries TRBV5-1 and TRBJ2-1, with D maybe TRBD2 (7 bases). The source is a middle-aged woman in good health and CMV-seronegative. Sequenced: PBMCs. DNA for the CDR3: TGCGCCAGCAGCTTGGAACGGGGGGCGGGAAAGGATCAATTCTTC. Residues: CASSLERGAGKDQFF.